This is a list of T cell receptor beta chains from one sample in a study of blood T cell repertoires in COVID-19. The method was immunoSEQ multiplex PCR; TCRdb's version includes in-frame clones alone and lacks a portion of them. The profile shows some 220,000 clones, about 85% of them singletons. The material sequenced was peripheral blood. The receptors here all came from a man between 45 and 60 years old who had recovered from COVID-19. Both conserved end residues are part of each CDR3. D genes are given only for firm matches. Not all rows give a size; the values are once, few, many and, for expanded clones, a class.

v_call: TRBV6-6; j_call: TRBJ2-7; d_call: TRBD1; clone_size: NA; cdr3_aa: CASSPDRGYEQYF; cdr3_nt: TGTGCCAGCAGCCCGGACAGGGGCTACGAGCAGTACTTC
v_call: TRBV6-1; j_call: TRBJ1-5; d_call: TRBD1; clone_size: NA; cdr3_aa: CASSKDRGRNQPQHF; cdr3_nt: TGTGCCAGCAGTAAGGACAGGGGTCGGAATCAGCCCCAGCATTTT
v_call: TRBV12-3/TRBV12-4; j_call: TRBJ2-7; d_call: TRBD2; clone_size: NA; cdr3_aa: CASSPGLVYEQYF; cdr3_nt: TGTGCCAGCAGTCCGGGACTAGTGTACGAGCAGTACTTC
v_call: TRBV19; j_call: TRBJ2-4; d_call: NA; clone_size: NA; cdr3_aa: CASSPWETDRAKNIQYF; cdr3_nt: TGTGCCAGTAGTCCCTGGGAGACCGACAGGGCCAAAAACATTCAGTACTTC
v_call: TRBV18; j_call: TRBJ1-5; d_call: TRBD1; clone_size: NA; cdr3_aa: CASSLTGWDQPQHF; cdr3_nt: TGTGCCAGCTCACTGACAGGGTGGGATCAGCCCCAGCATTTT
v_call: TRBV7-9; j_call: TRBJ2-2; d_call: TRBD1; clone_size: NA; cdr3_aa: CASSFGTVTGELFF; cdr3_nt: TGTGCCAGCAGCTTCGGGACAGTCACCGGGGAGCTGTTTTTT
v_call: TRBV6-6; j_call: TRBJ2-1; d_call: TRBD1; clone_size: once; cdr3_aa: CASSYSRQGGEQFF; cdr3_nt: TGTGCCAGCAGTTACTCGAGACAGGGCGGTGAGCAGTTCTTC
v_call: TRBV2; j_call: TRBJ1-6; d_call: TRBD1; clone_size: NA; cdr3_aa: CASRGQGRSPLHF; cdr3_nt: TGTGCCAGCAGGGGACAGGGTCGTTCACCCCTCCACTTT
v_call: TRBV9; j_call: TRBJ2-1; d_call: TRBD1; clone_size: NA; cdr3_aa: CASSVVGTGADNEQFF; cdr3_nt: TGTGCCAGCAGCGTAGTGGGGACAGGGGCCGACAATGAGCAGTTCTTC
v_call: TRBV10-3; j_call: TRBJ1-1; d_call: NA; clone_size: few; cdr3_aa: CAIGRENTEAFF; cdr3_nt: TGTGCCATCGGACGGGAAAACACTGAAGCTTTCTTT
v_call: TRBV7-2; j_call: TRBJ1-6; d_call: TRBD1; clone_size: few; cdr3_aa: CASSLVDRGGSPLHF; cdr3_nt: TGTGCCAGCAGCTTAGTCGACAGGGGCGGTTCACCCCTCCACTTT
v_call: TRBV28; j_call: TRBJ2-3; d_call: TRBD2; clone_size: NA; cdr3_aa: CASSSGGAVDTQYF; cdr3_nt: TGTGCCAGCAGTTCGGGGGGAGCGGTAGATACGCAGTATTTT
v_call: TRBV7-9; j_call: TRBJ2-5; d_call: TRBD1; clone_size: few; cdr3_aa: CASSTWDRGEQTQYF; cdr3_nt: TGTGCCAGCAGCACCTGGGACAGGGGGGAACAGACCCAGTACTTC
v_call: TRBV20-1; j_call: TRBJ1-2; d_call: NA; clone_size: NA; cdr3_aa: CSVAGAYGYTF; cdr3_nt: TGCAGTGTGGCGGGAGCCTATGGCTACACCTTC
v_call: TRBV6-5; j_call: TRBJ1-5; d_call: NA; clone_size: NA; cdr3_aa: CASSYQINQPQHF; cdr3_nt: TGTGCCAGCAGTTACCAAATCAATCAGCCCCAGCATTTT
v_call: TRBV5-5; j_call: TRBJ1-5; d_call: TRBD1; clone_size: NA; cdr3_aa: CARQGKNQPQHF; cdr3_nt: TGTGCCCGACAGGGCAAGAATCAGCCCCAGCATTTT
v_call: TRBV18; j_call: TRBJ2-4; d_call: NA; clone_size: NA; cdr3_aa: CASSPLRAGKNIQYF; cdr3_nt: TGTGCCAGCTCACCCTTGCGGGCGGGCAAAAACATTCAGTACTTC
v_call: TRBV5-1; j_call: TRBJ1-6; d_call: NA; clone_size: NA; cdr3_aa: CASSLSNGGGSYNSPLHF; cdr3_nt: TGCGCCAGCAGCTTGAGCAACGGCGGGGGGTCCTATAATTCACCCCTCCACTTT
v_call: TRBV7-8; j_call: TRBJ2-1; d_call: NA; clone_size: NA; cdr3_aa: CASSLLGQRNEQFF; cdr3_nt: TGTGCCAGCAGCTTATTAGGACAGCGGAATGAGCAGTTCTTC
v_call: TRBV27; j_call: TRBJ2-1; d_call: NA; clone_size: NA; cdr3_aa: CASSLSKGRRTDYNEQFF; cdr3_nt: TGTGCCAGCAGTTTATCGAAGGGGCGGCGTACTGACTACAATGAGCAGTTCTTC
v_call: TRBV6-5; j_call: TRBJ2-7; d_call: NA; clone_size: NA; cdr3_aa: CASSYEGLRASEQYF; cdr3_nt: TGTGCCAGCAGTTACGAGGGACTCAGGGCGTCAGAGCAGTACTTC
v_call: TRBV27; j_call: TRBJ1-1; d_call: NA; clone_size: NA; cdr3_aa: CASSSWGMNTEAFF; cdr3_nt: TGTGCCAGCAGTTCATGGGGCATGAACACTGAAGCTTTCTTT
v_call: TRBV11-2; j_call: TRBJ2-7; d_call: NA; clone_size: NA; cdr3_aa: CASSSNRDREQYF; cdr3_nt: TGTGCCAGCAGCTCCAACAGGGATCGCGAGCAGTACTTC
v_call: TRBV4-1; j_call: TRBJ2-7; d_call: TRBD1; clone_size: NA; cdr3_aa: CASSLSTGGKSYEQYF; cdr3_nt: TGCGCCAGCAGCCTCTCGACAGGGGGCAAATCCTACGAGCAGTACTTC
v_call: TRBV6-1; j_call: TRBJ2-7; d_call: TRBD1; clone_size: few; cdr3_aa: CASSEPPGQGLGGQYF; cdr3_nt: TGTGCCAGCAGTGAACCCCCGGGACAGGGCCTCGGCGGGCAGTACTTC
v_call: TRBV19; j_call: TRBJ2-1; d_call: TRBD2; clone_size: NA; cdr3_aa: CASSIRPGLAPNEQFF; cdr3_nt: TGTGCCAGTAGTATACGTCCGGGACTAGCGCCCAATGAGCAGTTCTTC
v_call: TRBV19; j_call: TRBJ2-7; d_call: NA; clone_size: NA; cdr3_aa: CASSLADEQYF; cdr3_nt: TGTGCCAGTAGCCTAGCAGACGAGCAGTACTTC
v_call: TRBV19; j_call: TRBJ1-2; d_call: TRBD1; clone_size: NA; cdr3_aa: CASSIGRDSGGYTF; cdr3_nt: TGTGCCAGTAGTATTGGCCGGGACAGCGGAGGCTACACCTTC
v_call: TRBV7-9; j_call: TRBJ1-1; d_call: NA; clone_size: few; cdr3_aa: CASSLQGLGAFF; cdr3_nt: TGTGCCAGCAGCTTACAGGGCTTGGGAGCTTTCTTT
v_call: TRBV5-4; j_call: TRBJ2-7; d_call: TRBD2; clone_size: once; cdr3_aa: CASSVGLAVSYEQYF; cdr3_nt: TGTGCCAGCAGCGTGGGACTAGCAGTCTCCTACGAGCAGTACTTC
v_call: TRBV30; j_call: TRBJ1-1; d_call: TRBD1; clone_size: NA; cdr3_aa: CAWSPKDRTNTEAFF; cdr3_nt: TGTGCCTGGAGCCCGAAGGACAGGACGAACACTGAAGCTTTCTTT
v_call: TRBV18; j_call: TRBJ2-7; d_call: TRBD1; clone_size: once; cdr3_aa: CASSLRTGGFLEQYF; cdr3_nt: TGTGCCAGCTCACTAAGAACAGGGGGCTTTCTGGAGCAGTACTTC
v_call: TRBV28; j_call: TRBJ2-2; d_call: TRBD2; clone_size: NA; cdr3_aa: CASSSGGAGTGELFF; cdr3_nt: TGTGCCAGCAGCTCCGGGGGGGCGGGCACCGGGGAGCTGTTTTTT
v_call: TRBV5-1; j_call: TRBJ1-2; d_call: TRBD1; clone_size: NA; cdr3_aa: CASRGQGGYGYTF; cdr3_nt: TGCGCCAGCAGAGGACAGGGGGGCTATGGCTACACCTTC
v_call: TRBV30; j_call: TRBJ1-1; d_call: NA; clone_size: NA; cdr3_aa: CAWSVAFTEAFF; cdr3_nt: TGTGCCTGGAGTGTAGCGTTCACTGAAGCTTTCTTT
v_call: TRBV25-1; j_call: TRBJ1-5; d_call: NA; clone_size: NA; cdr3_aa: CASNLSRLGNQPQHF; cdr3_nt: TGTGCCAGTAACCTGAGCCGGTTGGGCAATCAGCCCCAGCATTTT
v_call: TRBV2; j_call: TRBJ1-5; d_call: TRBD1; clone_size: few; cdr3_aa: CASSERTGNSNQPQHF; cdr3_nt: TGTGCCAGCAGTGAGAGGACAGGGAATAGCAATCAGCCCCAGCATTTT
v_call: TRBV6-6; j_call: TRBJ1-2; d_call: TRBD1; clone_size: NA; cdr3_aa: CASSRQGEKYGYTF; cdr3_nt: TGTGCCAGCAGTCGACAGGGGGAAAAATATGGCTACACCTTC
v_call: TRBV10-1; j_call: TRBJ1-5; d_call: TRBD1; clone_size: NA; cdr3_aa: CASVPGQVPGQPQHF; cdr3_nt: TGCGCCAGCGTCCCCGGACAGGTTCCCGGTCAGCCCCAGCATTTT
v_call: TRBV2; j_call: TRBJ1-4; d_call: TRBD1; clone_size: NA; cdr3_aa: CASSGRAGGGGTNEKLFF; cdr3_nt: TGTGCCAGCAGTGGCCGGGCAGGGGGCGGTGGAACTAATGAAAAACTGTTTTTT
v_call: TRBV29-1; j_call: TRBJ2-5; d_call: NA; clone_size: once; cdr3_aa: CSATDWQETQYF; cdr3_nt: TGCAGCGCTACGGACTGGCAAGAGACCCAGTACTTC
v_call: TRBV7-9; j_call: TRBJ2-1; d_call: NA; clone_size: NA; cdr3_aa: CASRLGGWSPYNEQFF; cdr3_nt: TGTGCCAGCAGACTGGGCGGGTGGTCCCCCTACAATGAGCAGTTCTTC
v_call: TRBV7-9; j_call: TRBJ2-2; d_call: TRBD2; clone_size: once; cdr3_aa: CASSPAAGENTGELFF; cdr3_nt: TGTGCCAGCAGCCCCGCCGCGGGAGAGAACACCGGGGAGCTGTTTTTT
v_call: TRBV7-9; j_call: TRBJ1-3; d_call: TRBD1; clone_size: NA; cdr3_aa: CASSPPGTGASGNTIYF; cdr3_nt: TGTGCCAGCAGCCCGCCCGGGACAGGGGCCTCTGGAAACACCATATATTTT
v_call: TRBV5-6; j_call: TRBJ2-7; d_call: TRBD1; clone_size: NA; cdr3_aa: CASSRGQGSYEQYF; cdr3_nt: TGTGCCAGCAGCCGCGGACAGGGCTCCTACGAGCAGTACTTC